One and the same sample provided the 30 T cell receptor beta chains below, sequenced in a study of T cell responses to AZD1222 COVID-19 vaccine. Assay used: immunoSEQ multiplex PCR; TCRdb lists only in-frame clones, some missing. The table has about 110,000 clones, 70% to 90% seen once. The material was peripheral blood, obtained on day 0 of AZD1222 vaccination. Receptor source: an adult in good health.

There are a few counts of this clone. The CDR3: CASSQDQYEKLFF. CDR3 DNA: TGCGCCAGCAGCCAAGATCAGTATGAAAAACTGTTTTTT. This rearrangement joins TRBV4-1 to TRBJ1-4; D not certain. The V gene's germline CDR1 is MGHRA and CDR2 YSYEKL. The CDR3 spans 13 residues. Trimming took off 0 bases at V and 6 bases at J, with 5 bases between the two ends.

The chain employs TRBV10-1 and TRBJ1-1; no reliable D call. The length of the CDR3 is 8 residues. V lost 7 bases to trimming and J lost 10 bases, with 4 bases between them. In germline, CDR1 is WNHNN, CDR2 SYGVQD (reference sequence). In DNA, the CDR3 is TGCGCCAGCATCGGAGCTTTCTTT. Translation gives CASIGAFF.

The rearrangement joins TRBV20-1 to TRBJ1-1; D gene unclear. The germline gives CDR1 DFQATT, CDR2 SNEGSKA (reference sequence). The CDR3 sequence is 9 residues long. This CDR3 reads CRSPPWAFF. In nucleotides, the CDR3 is TGCAGGTCCCCCCCCTGGGCTTTCTTT.

The rearrangement joins TRBV19 to TRBJ1-6; no firm D call. CDR1 is LNHDA and CDR2 is SQIVND in the germline V gene (reference sequence). The CDR3 runs to 13 residues. The germline V and J ends were trimmed by 5 bases and 5 bases, with 7 bases remaining between them. CDR3 region: CASSGRNNSPLHF. The CDR3 DNA reads TGTGCCAGTAGTGGGAGGAATAATTCACCCCTCCACTTT.

This chain links TRBV21-1 with TRBJ1-3. TRBV21-1 is designated a pseudogene. The CDR3 runs to 14 residues. The CDR3 DNA follows: TGTGCCAGCAGCAAAGTTGACGGGGGAAACACCATATATTTT. Translation: CASSKVDGGNTIYF.

V and J are TRBV18 and TRBJ1-3; D gene ambiguous. This CDR3 region has 16 residues. Trimming stripped 3 bases from V and 4 bases from J, with 16 bases between. Germline values: CDR1 KGHSH, CDR2 LQKENI. CDR3 loop: CASSPSERTRGNTIYF. CDR3 bases: TGTGCCAGCTCACCGTCCGAGAGGACCAGAGGAAACACCATATATTTT.

The chain combines TRBV5-4 with TRBJ2-7, with TRBD1 matching 8 bases. J lost 6 bases, V lost 3 bases, and 11 bases had no gene match. The CDR3 loop spans 15 amino acids. CDR1 is SGHNT, CDR2 YYREEE, per germline (reference sequence). CDR3 bases: TGTGCCAGCAGCTGGGCCGGGACAGGACGGGGCGAGCAGTACTTC. It translates to CASSWAGTGRGEQYF.

The J gene is TRBJ1-1, the V gene TRBV11-1; possible D gene TRBD1, 5 bases. Per the germline V gene, CDR1 is SGHAT and CDR2 is FQDESV (reference sequence). Trimming took off 3 bases at V and 7 bases at J, with 9 bases between the two ends. This CDR3 is built from 12 residues. In DNA form, the CDR3 reads TGTGCCAGCAGCTTTTCGGGACTTGAAGCTTTCTTT. Encoded protein: CASSFSGLEAFF.

V usage is TRBV30 and J usage is TRBJ2-5; maybe TRBD2 (6 bases). V gave up 4 bases and J gave up 5 bases, with 17 bases separating them. CDR1 and CDR2 from the germline V gene are GTSNPN and SVGIG (reference sequence). The CDR3 length is 14 residues. As DNA, the CDR3 is TGTGCCTGGAACGTGGGACCCGCGGGGGAGACCCAGTACTTC. Its protein is CAWNVGPAGETQYF. Full variable domain (remainder filled in from reference TRBV30 and TRBJ2-5): SQTIHQWPATLVQPVGSPLSLECTVEGTSNPNLYWYRQAAGRGLQLLFYSVGIGQISSEVPQNLSASRPQDRQFILSSKKLLLSDSGFYLCAWNVGPAGETQYFGPGTRLLVL.

Only one count was recorded for this clone. The V and J genes are TRBV3-1 (or the pseudogene TRBV3-2) and TRBJ2-5, with 8 bases aligning to TRBD2. Germline V gene lookup returns CDR1 LGHDT and CDR2 YNNKEL (reference sequence). The CDR3 spans 15 residues. V lost 1 base, J lost 7 bases, and 8 bases stayed unmatched. Written as DNA, the CDR3 is TGTGCCAGCAGCCAAGGGACGGGGGGGTCAGGGACCCAGTACTTC. Translating gives CASSQGTGGSGTQYF.

This clone has only a few counts. In DNA form, the CDR3 reads TGTGCCAACCCACAGGGCATCTATGGCTACACCTTC. Translation: CANPQGIYGYTF. This rearrangement joins TRBV2 to TRBJ1-2, with D perhaps TRBD1 (6 bases). The CDR3 runs to 12 residues. V dropped 10 bases and J dropped 4 bases, with 13 bases sitting between them. Germline CDR1 SNHLY, CDR2 FYNNEI. The variable domain in full, completed from reference TRBV2 and TRBJ1-2, reads EPEVTQTPSHQVTQMGQEVILRCVPISNHLYFYWYRQILGQKVEFLVSFYNNEISEKSEIFDDQFSVERPDGSNFTLKIRSTKLEDSAMYFCANPQGIYGYTFGSGTRLTVV.

This chain joins TRBV12-3 or TRBV12-4 and TRBJ1-1, with a tentative D call TRBD1 (5 bases). Trimming took off 7 bases at V and 6 bases at J, with 12 bases between the two ends. The CDR3 sequence is 12 residues long. The DNA for the CDR3 is TGTGCCAGCACGATGGGGCTCGCTGAAGCTTTCTTT. Its translation is CASTMGLAEAFF.

This chain uses TRBV4-1 with TRBJ1-3; D not certain. CDR1 and CDR2 (germline): MGHRA, YSYEKL. Deletions cut 1 base from V and 0 bases from J, with 16 bases between. The CDR3 covers 18 residues. The CDR3 region is CASSQGSTWKGSGNTIYF. CDR3 DNA: TGCGCCAGCAGCCAAGGTTCCACATGGAAAGGCTCTGGAAACACCATATATTTT.

The rearrangement links TRBV7-2 to TRBJ2-1; TRBD2 agrees at 8 bases. V gave up 4 bases and J gave up 0 bases; unmatched junction bases: 2. The CDR3 contains 15 residues. In germline, CDR1 is SGHTA, CDR2 FQGNSA. For the CDR3, the DNA is TGTGCCAGCAGCTACAGCGGGGGCTCCTACAATGAGCAGTTCTTC. Encoded protein: CASSYSGGSYNEQFF.

The chain recombines TRBV7-3 with TRBJ1-6; 8 bases are shared with TRBD1. The CDR3 runs to 14 residues. With 3 bases clipped from V and 6 bases from J, the junction kept 1 base outside the gene matches. Germline-derived CDR1 and CDR2 are SGHTA and FQGTGA. The CDR3 DNA reads TGTGCCAGCAGCTTCGGACAGGGTAATTCACCCCTCCACTTT. It translates to CASSFGQGNSPLHF.

The chain couples TRBV7-2 to TRBJ2-7; the D gene is possibly TRBD2 (7 bases). V was cut by 0 bases and J by 7 bases, with 13 bases left in between. The germline V gene has CDR1 SGHTA and CDR2 FQGNSA. This CDR3 spans 14 amino acids. The DNA of the CDR3 is TGTGCCAGCAGCTTAGCGGGGGGGCCTGAGGAGCAGTACTTC. It is translated as CASSLAGGPEEQYF.

The chain combines TRBV7-3 with TRBJ2-7; TRBD2 aligns across 10 bases. Germline values: CDR1 SGHTA, CDR2 FQGTGA. The CDR3 length is 18 residues. The V gene end was trimmed by 1 base and the J gene end by 1 base; junction bases not matched to a gene: 10. The CDR3 DNA follows: TGTGCCAGCAGCTTAAATGCTAGCGGGAGAGTTGTATCCTACGAGCAGTACGTC. As protein: CASSLNASGRVVSYEQYV.

V gene TRBV28 combines with J gene TRBJ1-1, with D perhaps matching TRBD1 (5 bases). V lost 5 bases and J 2 bases, leaving 12 bases between the germline ends. Germline V gene lookup returns CDR1 MDHEN and CDR2 SYDVKM. The CDR3 length is 14 residues. CDR3: CASSLGRKNTEAFF. The CDR3, as DNA: TGTGCCAGCAGTCTGGGACGGAAAAACACTGAAGCTTTCTTT.

The CDR3 here is CASSNMNTEAFF. Written as DNA, the CDR3 is TGTGCCAGTAGCAACATGAACACTGAAGCTTTCTTT. The chain is built from TRBV19 and TRBJ1-1, with D unresolved. CDR3 length equals 12 residues. The germline V gene encodes CDR1 LNHDA and CDR2 SQIVND (reference sequence). V was clipped by 6 bases and J by 0 bases, with 5 bases between them.

This sequence joins TRBV5-6 and TRBJ1-2; the match to TRBD1 covers 7 bases. Germline-derived CDR1 and CDR2 are SGHDT and YYEEEE. Trimming cost V 4 bases and J 5 bases; bases outside gene matches: 5. CDR3 length: 13 amino acids. CDR3 loop: CASSRGTEYGYTF. The CDR3 DNA is TGTGCCAGCAGCCGGGGGACAGAGTATGGCTACACCTTC.

This rearrangement joins TRBV25-1 to TRBJ2-1; 8 bases fit TRBD1. The trim removed 3 bases at V and 6 bases at J, leaving 4 bases unmatched. Looked up from germline, CDR1 is MGHDK and CDR2 is SYGVNS. CDR3 length: 14 residues. The CDR3 DNA reads as TGTGCCAGCAGTGACAGGGGGCTCATCAATGAGCAGTTCTTC. Translating it yields CASSDRGLINEQFF.

This clone was seen a few times. V usage is TRBV30 and J usage is TRBJ2-7; possibly TRBD1 or TRBD2 for D (6 bases each). CDR3 size: 13 residues. Germline CDR1 and CDR2: GTSNPN and SVGIG (reference sequence). The germline V and J ends were trimmed by 7 bases and 4 bases, with 17 bases remaining between them. The CDR3 region has the DNA TGTGCCTCAACCGGAGGGGGAGAATACGAGCAGTACTTC. Encoded protein: CASTGGGEYEQYF.

The rearrangement uses TRBV9 and TRBJ1-2; 7 bases line up with TRBD1. There are 15 residues in the CDR3. Germline V lookup: CDR1 SGDLS, CDR2 YYNGEE. With V trimmed by 3 bases and J by 6 bases, 11 bases remained unmatched. Here the CDR3 DNA reads TGTGCCAGCAGCGGTCGACAGGGCATAAGGCATGGCTACACCTTC. This encodes CASSGRQGIRHGYTF. The complete variable domain, with remaining parts taken from reference TRBV9 and TRBJ1-2, reads DSGVTQTPKHLITATGQRVTLRCSPRSGDLSVYWYQQSLDQGLQFLIQYYNGEERAKGNILERFSAQQFPDLHSELNLSSLELGDSALYFCASSGRQGIRHGYTFGSGTRLTVV.

The chain uses TRBV7-9 and TRBJ1-2; D uncertain. CDR1 is SEHNR, CDR2 FQNEAQ, per germline (reference sequence). Deletions cut 5 bases from V and 5 bases from J, with 12 bases between. This CDR3 contains 13 residues. The CDR3 sequence: CASSDPRRYGYTF. CDR3 in DNA: TGTGCCAGCAGCGACCCGAGGCGATATGGCTACACCTTC.

This rearrangement joins TRBV19 to TRBJ1-5, with a possible D match to TRBD1 (6 bases). Germline CDR1 reads LNHDA; CDR2 reads SQIVND (reference sequence). The V end lost 0 bases, the J end lost 2 bases, and 8 bases lay between the germline ends. This CDR3 has 15 residues. CDR3 bases: TGTGCCAGTAGTATAGAAGCAGGGGGCAATCAGCCCCAGCATTTT. It encodes CASSIEAGGNQPQHF.

The gene calls are TRBV5-6 and TRBJ2-7; 8 positions match TRBD1. Trimming took 5 bases from V and 3 from J; bases not matched to a gene: 13. The CDR3 is 16 residues long. CDR1 SGHDT and CDR2 YYEEEE come from the germline V gene. The CDR3 nucleotides are TGTGCCAGCAGGGAAAGAGGACAGGGAAGGGGCTACGAGCAGTACGTC. Encoded protein: CASRERGQGRGYEQYV.

This sequence joins TRBV5-1 and TRBJ1-1, with 9 bases matching TRBD1. In germline, CDR1 is SGHRS, CDR2 YFSETQ. The length of the CDR3 is 14 residues. V was pared by 5 bases and J by 4 bases, with 6 bases of the junction left unmatched. The CDR3 nucleotides read TGCGCCAGCAGATCTGGACAGGGGAGCACTGAAGCTTTCTTT. Translation: CASRSGQGSTEAFF.

The gene calls are TRBV7-8 and TRBJ2-7; TRBD2 matches at 8 bases. The junction had 11 bases not matched to a gene; V was cut back by 5 bases and J by 5 bases. The CDR3 runs 15 residues. Germline assignment: CDR1 SGHVS and CDR2 FQNEAQ. Here the CDR3 reads CASSPGGGGLNEQYV. The DNA of the CDR3 is TGTGCCAGCAGCCCCGGGGGGGGCGGCCTTAACGAGCAGTACGTC.

The V gene is TRBV7-9, the J gene TRBJ1-1; D call uncertain. V dropped 3 bases and J dropped 0 bases, with 5 bases sitting between them. From germline, CDR1 is SEHNR and CDR2 FQNEAQ (reference sequence). This CDR3 has 13 residues. CDR3 DNA: TGTGCCAGCAGCTTTATCTTGAACACTGAAGCTTTCTTT. Translation: CASSFILNTEAFF.

V gene TRBV28 combines with J gene TRBJ1-4; maybe TRBD1 (5 bases). CDR1 and CDR2 from the germline V gene are MDHEN and SYDVKM. V was cut by 6 bases and J by 8 bases, with 16 bases left in between. CDR3 length equals 14 residues. DNA for the CDR3: TGTGCCAGCAGCCTTGGGGGGGTTGGAGAAAAACTGTTTTTT. Its translation is CASSLGGVGEKLFF. Complete variable domain (other parts from reference TRBV28 and TRBJ1-4): DVKVTQSSRYLVKRTGEKVFLECVQDMDHENMFWYRQDPGLGLRLIYFSYDVKMKEKGDIPEGYSVSREKKERFSLILESASTNQTSMYLCASSLGGVGEKLFFGSGTQLSVL.